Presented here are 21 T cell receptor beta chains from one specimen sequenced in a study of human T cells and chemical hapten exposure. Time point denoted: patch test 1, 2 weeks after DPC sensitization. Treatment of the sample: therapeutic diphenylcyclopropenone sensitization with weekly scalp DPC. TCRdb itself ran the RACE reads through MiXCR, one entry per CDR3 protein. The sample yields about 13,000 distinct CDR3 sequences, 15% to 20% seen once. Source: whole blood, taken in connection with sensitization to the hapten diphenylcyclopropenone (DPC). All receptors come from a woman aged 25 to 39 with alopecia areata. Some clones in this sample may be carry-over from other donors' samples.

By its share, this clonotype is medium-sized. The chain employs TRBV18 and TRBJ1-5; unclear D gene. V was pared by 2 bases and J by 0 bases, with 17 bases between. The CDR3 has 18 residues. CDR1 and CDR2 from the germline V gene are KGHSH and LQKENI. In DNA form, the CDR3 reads TGTGCCAGCTCACCATTGGCACAGCACAAGTATAGCAATCAGCCCCAGCATTTT. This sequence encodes CASSPLAQHKYSNQPQHF.

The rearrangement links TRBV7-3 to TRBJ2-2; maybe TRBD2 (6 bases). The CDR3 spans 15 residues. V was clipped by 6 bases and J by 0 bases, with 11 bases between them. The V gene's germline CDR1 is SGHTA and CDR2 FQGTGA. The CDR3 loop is CASRSGGSNTGELFF. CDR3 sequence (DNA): TGTGCCAGCAGGAGTGGAGGGTCGAACACCGGGGAGCTGTTTTTT.

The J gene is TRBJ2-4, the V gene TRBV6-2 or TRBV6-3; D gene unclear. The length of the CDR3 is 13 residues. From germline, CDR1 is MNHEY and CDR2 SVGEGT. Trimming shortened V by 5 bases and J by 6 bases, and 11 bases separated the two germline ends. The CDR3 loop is CASSLGSGNIQYF. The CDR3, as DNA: TGTGCCAGCAGTCTCGGGTCTGGAAACATTCAGTACTTC.

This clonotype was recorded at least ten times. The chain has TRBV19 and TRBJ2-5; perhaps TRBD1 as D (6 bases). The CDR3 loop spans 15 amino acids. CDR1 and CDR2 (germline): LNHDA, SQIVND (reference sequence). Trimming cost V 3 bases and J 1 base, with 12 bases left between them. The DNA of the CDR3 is TGTGCCAGTAGTATGGGACACAGTTTCCAAGAGACCCAGTACTTC. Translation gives CASSMGHSFQETQYF.

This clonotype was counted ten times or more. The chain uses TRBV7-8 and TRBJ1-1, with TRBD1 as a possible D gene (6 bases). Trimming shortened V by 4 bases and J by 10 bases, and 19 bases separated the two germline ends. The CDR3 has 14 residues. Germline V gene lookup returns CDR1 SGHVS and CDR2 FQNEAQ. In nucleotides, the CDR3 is TGTGCCAGCAGCTCTGGGCAGCTACTAGGGGGAGCTTTCTTT. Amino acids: CASSSGQLLGGAFF. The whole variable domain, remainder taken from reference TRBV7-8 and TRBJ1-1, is GAGVSQSPRYKVAKRGQDVALRCDPISGHVSLFWYQQALGQGPEFLTYFQNEAQLDKSGLPSDRFFAERPEGSVSTLKIQRTQQEDSAVYLCASSSGQLLGGAFFGQGTRLTVV.

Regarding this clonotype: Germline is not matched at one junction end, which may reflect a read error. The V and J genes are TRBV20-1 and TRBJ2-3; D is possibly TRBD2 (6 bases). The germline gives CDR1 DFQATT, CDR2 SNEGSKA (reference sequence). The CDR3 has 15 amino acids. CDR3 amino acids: CSARVSGVRTDTQYF. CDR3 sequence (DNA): TGCAGTGCTAGAGTGTCGGGAGTGCGTACAGACACGCAGTATTTT.

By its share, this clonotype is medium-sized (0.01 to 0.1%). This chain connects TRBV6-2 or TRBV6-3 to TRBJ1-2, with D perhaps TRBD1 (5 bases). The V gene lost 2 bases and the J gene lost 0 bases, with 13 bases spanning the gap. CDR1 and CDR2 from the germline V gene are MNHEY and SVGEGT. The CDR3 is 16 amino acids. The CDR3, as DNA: TGTGCCAGCAGTTACCCTACCACAGGAGCTAACTATGGCTACACCTTC. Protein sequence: CASSYPTTGANYGYTF.

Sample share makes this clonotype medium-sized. The CDR3 reads CASSYRGYEQYV. The CDR3 bases are TGTGCCAGCAGTTACCGGGGGTACGAGCAGTACGTC. The V call is TRBV6-2 or TRBV6-3, the J call TRBJ2-7; a weak D match, TRBD2 (6 bases). The CDR3 is 12 amino acids. The V and J ends lost 2 bases and 4 bases respectively, with 6 bases between them. Germline CDR1 reads MNHEY; CDR2 reads SVGEGT.

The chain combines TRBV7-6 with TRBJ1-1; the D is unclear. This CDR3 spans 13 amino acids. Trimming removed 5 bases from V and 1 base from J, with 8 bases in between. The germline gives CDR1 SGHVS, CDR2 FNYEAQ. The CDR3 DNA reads TGTGCCAGCAGCCGTGACGAGAACACTGAAGCTTTCTTT. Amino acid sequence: CASSRDENTEAFF.

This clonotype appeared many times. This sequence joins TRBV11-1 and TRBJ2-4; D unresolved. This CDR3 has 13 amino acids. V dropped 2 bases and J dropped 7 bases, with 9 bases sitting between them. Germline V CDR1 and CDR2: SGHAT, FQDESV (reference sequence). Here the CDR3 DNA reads TGTGCCAGCAGCTTAACAGCGTTGAACATTCAGTACTTC. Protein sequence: CASSLTALNIQYF.

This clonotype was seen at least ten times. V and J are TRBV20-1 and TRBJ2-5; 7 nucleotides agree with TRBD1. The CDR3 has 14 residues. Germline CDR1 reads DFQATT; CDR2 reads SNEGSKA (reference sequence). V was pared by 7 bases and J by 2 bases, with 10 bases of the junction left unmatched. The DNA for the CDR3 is TGCAGTGGCCAACCGGGACAGACTCAAGAGACCCAGTACTTC. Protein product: CSGQPGQTQETQYF.

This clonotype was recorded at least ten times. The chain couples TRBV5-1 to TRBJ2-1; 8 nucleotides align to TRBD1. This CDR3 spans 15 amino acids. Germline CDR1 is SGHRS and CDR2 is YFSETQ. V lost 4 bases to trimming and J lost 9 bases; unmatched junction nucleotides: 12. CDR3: CASSTRQGRGGEQFF. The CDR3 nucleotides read TGCGCCAGCAGCACAAGACAGGGGCGAGGGGGTGAGCAGTTCTTC. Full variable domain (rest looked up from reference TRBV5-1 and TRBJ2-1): KAGVTQTPRYLIKTRGQQVTLSCSPISGHRSVSWYQQTPGQGLQFLFEYFSETQRNKGNFPGRFSGRQFSNSRSEMNVSTLELGDSALYLCASSTRQGRGGEQFFGPGTRLTVL.

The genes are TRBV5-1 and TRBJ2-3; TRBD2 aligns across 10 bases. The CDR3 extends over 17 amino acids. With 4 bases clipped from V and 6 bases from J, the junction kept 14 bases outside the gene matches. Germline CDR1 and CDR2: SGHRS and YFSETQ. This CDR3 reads CASSPDPLAGVLDTQYF. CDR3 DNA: TGCGCCAGCAGCCCCGACCCGCTAGCGGGAGTTTTGGATACGCAGTATTTT.

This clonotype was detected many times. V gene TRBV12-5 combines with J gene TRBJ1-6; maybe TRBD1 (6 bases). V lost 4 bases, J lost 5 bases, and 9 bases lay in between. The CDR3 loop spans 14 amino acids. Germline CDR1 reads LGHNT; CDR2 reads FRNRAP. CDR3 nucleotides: TGTGCTAGTGGTTCCGGACAGAATAATTCACCCCTCCACTTT. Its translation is CASGSGQNNSPLHF.

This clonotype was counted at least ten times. The chain's CDR3 is CATAPAGINRAQFF. The CDR3, as DNA: TGTGCCACCGCACCCGCGGGGATAAACAGGGCGCAGTTCTTC. V usage is TRBV11-2 and J usage is TRBJ2-1; either TRBD1 or TRBD2 may supply D (6 bases each). CDR1 is SGHAT and CDR2 is FQNNGV in the germline V gene. Trimming stripped 10 bases from V and 12 bases from J, with 25 bases between. CDR3 length: 14 residues. The full variable domain, with the rest looked up from reference TRBV11-2 and TRBJ2-1, is EAGVAQSPRYKIIEKRQSVAFWCNPISGHATLYWYQQILGQGPKLLIQFQNNGVVDDSQLPKDRFSAERLKGVDSTLKIQPAKLEDSAVYLCATAPAGINRAQFFGPGTRLTVL.

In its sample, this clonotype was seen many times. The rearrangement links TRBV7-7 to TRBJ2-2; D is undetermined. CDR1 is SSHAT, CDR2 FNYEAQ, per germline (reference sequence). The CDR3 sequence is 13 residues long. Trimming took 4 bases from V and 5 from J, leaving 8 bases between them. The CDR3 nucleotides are TGTGCCAGCAGCTCCTTTGCTACCGGGGAGCTGTTTTTT. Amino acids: CASSSFATGELFF.

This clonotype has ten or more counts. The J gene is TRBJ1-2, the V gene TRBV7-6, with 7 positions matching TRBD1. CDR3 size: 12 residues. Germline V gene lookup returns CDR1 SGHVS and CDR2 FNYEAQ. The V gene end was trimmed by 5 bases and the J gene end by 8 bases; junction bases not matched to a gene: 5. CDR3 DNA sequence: TGTGCCAGCAGCGACAGGGTAAAAGGCTACACCTTC. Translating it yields CASSDRVKGYTF.

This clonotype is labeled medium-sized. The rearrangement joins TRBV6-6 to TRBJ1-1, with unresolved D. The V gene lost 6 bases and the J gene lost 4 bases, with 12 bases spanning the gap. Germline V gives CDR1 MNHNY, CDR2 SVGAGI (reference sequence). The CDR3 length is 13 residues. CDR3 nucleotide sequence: TGTGCCAGCAGGAGGGCGACTTCCACTGAAGCTTTCTTT. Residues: CASRRATSTEAFF.

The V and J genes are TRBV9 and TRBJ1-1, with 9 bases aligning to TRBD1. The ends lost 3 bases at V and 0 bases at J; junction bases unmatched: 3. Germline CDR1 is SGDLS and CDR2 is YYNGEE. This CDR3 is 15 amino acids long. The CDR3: CASSAQGALNTEAFF. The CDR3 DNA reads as TGTGCCAGCAGCGCACAGGGGGCGCTGAACACTGAAGCTTTCTTT.

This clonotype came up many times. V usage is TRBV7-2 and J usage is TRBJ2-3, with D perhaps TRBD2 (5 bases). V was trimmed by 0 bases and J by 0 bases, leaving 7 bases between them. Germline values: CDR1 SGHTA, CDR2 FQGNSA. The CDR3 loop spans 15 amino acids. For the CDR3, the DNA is TGTGCCAGCAGCTTAGCTCGGACTAGCACAGATACGCAGTATTTT. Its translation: CASSLARTSTDTQYF.

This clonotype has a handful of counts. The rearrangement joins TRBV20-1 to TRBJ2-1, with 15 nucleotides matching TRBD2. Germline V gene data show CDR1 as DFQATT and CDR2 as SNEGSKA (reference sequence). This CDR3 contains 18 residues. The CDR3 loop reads CSSPGGLAGGIIGNEQFF. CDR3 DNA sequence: TGCAGCTCTCCGGGGGGACTAGCGGGAGGAATAATTGGGAATGAGCAGTTCTTC.